This T cell receptor (beta chain) originates from a study of response to subunit inactivated influenza vaccine. TCRdb re-called the RT-PCR reads through MiXCR, storing one row per CDR3 protein. The sample shows over 750,000 distinct CDR3 sequences, approximately 22% of them seen only once. This clonotype was counted between two and nine times. The antigen is unknown. Findings of the study overall: The authors offered the suggestion that each seasonal influenza vaccination recruits few new T cells.

Trimming removed 3 bases from V and 5 bases from J; junction bases left unmatched: 8. The CDR3 has 16 amino acids. This clonotype was sampled from a man over 45 who received an inactivated influenza vaccine. The chain carries TRBV12-3 or TRBV12-4 and TRBJ2-3; TRBD2 matches 10 bases. This material consisted of PBMCs from blood, taken more than 4 days after vaccination. In nucleotides, the CDR3 is TGTGCCAGCAGTTTTCTACCTAGCGGGAGCGGAGATACGCAGTATTTT. It is translated as CASSFLPSGSGDTQYF.